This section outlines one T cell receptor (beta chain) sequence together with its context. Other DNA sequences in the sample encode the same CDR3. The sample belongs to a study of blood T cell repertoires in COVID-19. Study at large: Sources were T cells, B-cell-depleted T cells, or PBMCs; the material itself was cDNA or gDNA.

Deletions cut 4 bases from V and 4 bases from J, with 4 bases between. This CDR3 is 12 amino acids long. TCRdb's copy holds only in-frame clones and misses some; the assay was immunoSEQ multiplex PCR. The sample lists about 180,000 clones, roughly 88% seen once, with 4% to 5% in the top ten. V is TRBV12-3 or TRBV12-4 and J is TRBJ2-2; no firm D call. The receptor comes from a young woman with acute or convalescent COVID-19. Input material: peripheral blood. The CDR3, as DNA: TGTGCCAGCAGTTCTAGCACCGGGGAGCTGTTTTTT. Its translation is CASSSSTGELFF.